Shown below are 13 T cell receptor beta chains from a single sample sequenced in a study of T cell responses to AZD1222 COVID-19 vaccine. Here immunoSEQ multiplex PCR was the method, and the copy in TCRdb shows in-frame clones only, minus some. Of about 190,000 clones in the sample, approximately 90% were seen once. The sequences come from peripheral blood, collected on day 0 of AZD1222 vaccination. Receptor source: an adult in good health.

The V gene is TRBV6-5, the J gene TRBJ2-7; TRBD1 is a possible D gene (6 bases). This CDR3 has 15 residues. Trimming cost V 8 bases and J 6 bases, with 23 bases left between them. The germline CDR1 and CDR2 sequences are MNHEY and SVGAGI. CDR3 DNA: TGTGCCAGCCGCGCCCCAGGGGCCCGAACCAGCGAGCAGTACTTC. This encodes CASRAPGARTSEQYF.

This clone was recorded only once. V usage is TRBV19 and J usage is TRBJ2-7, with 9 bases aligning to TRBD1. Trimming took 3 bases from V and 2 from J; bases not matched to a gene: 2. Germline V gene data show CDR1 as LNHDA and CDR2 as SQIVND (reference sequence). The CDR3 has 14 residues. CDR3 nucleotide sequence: TGTGCCAGTAGTATGACAGGGGGGACCTACGAGCAGTACTTC. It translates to CASSMTGGTYEQYF.

CDR3 DNA: TGTGCCAGCAGCAACGCGGGACCACTATTGGCAGATACGCAGTATTTT. Protein: CASSNAGPLLADTQYF. This chain uses TRBV7-9 with TRBJ2-3; TRBD2 might be the D (6 bases). The V end lost 5 bases, the J end lost 4 bases, and 19 bases lay between the germline ends. The CDR3 extends over 16 amino acids. CDR1 SEHNR and CDR2 FQNEAQ come from the germline V gene (reference sequence). Supplemented by reference TRBV7-9 and TRBJ2-3, the full variable domain reads DTGVSQNPRHKITKRGQNVTFRCDPISEHNRLYWYRQTLGQGPEFLTYFQNEAQLEKSRLLSDRFSAERPKGSFSTLEIQRTEQGDSAMYLCASSNAGPLLADTQYFGPGTRLTVL.

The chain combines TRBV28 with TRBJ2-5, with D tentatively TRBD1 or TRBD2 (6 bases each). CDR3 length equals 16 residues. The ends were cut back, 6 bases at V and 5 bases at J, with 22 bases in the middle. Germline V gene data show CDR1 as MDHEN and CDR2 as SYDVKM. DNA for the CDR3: TGTGCCAGCAGCTCCCCCGGGGGCGGGAAGGGGGAGACCCAGTACTTC. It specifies CASSSPGGGKGETQYF.

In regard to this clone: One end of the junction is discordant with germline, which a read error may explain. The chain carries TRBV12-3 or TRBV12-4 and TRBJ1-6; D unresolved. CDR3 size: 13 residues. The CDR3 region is CASSPSFVKATVF. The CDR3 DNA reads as TGTGCCAGCAGTCCCTCGTTCGTGAAGGCGACCGTTTTT.

For the CDR3, the DNA is TGTGCCAGCAGTGAGGAAGGGACAGGGCATCAGCCCCAGCATTTT. Translating it yields CASSEEGTGHQPQHF. The chain carries TRBV2 and TRBJ1-5, with TRBD1 identical over 9 bases. V gave up 3 bases and J gave up 5 bases; unmatched junction bases: 5. The CDR3 is 15 amino acids. Germline V CDR1 and CDR2: SNHLY, FYNNEI.

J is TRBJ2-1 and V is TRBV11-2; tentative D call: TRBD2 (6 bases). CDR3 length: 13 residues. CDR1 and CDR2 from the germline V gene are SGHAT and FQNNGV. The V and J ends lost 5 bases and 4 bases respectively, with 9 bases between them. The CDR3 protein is CASSEDYYNEQFF. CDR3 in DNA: TGTGCCAGCAGCGAGGACTATTACAATGAGCAGTTCTTC.

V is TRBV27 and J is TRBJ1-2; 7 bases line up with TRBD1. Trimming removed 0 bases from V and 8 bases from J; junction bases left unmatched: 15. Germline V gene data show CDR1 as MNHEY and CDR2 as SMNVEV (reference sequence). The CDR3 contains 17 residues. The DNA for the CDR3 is TGTGCCAGCAGTTTATCTCCACGCGGACAGGCAATCGGGGGCTACACCTTC. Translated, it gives CASSLSPRGQAIGGYTF.

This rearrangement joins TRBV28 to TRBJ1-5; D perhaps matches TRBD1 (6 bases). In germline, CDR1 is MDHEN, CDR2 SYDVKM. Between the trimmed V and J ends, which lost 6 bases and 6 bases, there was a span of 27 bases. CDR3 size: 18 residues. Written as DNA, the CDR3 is TGTGCCAGCAGCACCGAAACTTCACGGACAGTCATGGGTCAGCCCCAGCATTTT. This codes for CASSTETSRTVMGQPQHF.

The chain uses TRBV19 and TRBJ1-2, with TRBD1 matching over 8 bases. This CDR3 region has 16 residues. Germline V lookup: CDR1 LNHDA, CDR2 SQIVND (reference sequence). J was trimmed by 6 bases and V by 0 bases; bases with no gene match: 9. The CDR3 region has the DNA TGTGCCAGTAGTATAGATCTCGAGACAGGGGTGCATGGCTACACCTTC. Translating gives CASSIDLETGVHGYTF.

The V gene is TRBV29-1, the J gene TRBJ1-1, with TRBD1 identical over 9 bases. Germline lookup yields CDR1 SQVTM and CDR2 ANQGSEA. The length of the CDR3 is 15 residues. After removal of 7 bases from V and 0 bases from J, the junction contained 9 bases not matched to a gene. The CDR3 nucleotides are TGCAGCGCCGGCAAAACAGGGGGCCTGAACACTGAAGCTTTCTTT. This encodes CSAGKTGGLNTEAFF.

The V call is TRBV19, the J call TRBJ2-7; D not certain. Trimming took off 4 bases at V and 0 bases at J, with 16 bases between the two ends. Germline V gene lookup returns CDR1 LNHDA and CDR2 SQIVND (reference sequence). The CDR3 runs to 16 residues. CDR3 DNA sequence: TGTGCCAGTAGTAATCTTGCCGGAAAAAGCTCCTACGAGCAGTACTTC. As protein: CASSNLAGKSSYEQYF.

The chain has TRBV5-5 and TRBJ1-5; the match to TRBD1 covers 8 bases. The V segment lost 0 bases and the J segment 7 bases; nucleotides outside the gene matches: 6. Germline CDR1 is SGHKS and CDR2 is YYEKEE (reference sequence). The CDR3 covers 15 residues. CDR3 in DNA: TGTGCCAGCAGCTTGGCGCAGGGGGCGGAACAGCCCCAGCATTTT. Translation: CASSLAQGAEQPQHF.